The text below deals with one T cell receptor (beta chain). The data belong to a study of radiation and T cells in renal cell carcinoma. Documented time point: baseline pretreatment blood. Indicated treatment: 15 Gy SBRT to primary tumor, nephrectomy 4 weeks later. The patient's renal cell carcinoma had clear cell pathology. Trimming removed 5 bases at V and 5 bases at J, with 12 bases between. CDR1 and CDR2 from the germline V gene are GTSNPN and SVGIG (reference sequence). The CDR3 runs to 13 residues. Sequencing was performed with immunoSEQ multiplex PCR; in TCRdb, only in-frame clones are kept and a portion is missing. The sample gives around 140,000 clones, roughly nine tenths of which show up once; around 4.1% is in the top ten.

V and J are TRBV30 and TRBJ1-4; maybe TRBD1 (5 bases). The sample was blood, taken from a patient whose treatment included radiotherapy and nephrectomy. The sequence derives from a woman in her 70s with renal cell carcinoma. CDR3 nucleotides: TGTGCCTGGGGGACCGAGGCGAATGAAAAACTGTTTTTT. Protein product: CAWGTEANEKLFF.